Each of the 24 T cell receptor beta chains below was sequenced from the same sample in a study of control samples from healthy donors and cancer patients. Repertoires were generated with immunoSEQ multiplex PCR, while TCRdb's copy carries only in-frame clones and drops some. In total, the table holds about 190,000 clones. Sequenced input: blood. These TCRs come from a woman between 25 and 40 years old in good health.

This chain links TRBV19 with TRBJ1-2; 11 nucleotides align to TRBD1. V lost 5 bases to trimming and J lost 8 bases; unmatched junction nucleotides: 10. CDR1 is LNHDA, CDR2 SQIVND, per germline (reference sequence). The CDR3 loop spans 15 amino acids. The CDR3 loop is CASSERGQGALGYTF. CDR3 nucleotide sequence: TGTGCCAGTAGTGAGCGCGGACAGGGGGCGCTAGGCTACACCTTC.

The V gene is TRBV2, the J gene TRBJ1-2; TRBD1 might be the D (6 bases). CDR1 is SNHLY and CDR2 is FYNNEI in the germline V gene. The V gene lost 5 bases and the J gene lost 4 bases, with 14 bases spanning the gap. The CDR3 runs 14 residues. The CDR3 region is CASSPERGFYGYTF. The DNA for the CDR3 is TGTGCCAGCAGTCCTGAGAGGGGGTTCTATGGCTACACCTTC.

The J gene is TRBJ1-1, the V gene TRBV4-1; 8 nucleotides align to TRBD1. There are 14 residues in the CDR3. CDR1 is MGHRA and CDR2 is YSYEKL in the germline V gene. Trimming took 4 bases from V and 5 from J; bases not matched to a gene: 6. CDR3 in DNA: TGCGCCAGCAGCCCCCCACAGGGGGGGACTGAAGCTTTCTTT. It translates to CASSPPQGGTEAFF.

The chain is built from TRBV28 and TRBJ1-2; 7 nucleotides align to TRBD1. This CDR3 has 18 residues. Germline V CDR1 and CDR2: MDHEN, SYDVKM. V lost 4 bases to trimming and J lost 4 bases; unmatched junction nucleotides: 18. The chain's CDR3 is CASSSWTLGQARAYGYTF. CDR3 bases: TGTGCCAGCAGTTCATGGACCCTAGGACAGGCTAGGGCCTATGGCTACACCTTC.

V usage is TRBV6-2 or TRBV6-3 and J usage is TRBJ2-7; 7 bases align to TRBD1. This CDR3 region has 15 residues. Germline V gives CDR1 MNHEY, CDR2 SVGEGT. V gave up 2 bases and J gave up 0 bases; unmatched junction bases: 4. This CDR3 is CASSYRTGLSYEQYF. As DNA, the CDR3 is TGTGCCAGCAGTTACCGGACAGGCCTCTCCTACGAGCAGTACTTC.

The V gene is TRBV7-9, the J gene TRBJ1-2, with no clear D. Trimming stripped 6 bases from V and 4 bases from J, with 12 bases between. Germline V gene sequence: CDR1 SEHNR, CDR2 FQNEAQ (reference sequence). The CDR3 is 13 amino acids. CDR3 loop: CASRVGGSYGYTF. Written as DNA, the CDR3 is TGTGCCAGCAGAGTCGGCGGCAGCTATGGCTACACCTTC.

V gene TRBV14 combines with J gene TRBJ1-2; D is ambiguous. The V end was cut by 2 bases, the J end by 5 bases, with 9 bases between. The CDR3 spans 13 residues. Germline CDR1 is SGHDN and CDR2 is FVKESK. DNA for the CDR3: TGTGCCAGCAGCCAAAGTGCAGTTTATGGCTACACCTTC. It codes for CASSQSAVYGYTF.

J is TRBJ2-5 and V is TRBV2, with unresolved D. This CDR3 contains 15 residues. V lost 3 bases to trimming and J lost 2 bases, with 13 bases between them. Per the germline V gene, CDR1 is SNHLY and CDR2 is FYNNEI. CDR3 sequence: CASSDQAVPQETQYF. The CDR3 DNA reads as TGTGCCAGCAGTGACCAGGCAGTCCCTCAAGAGACCCAGTACTTC.

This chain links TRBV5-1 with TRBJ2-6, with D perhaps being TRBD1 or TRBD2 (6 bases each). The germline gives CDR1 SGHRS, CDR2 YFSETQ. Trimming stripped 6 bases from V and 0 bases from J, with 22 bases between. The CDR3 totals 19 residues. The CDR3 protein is CASTKEGGPGSSGANVLTF. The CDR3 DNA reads TGCGCCAGCACCAAAGAGGGGGGCCCGGGGAGCTCTGGGGCCAACGTCCTGACTTTC.

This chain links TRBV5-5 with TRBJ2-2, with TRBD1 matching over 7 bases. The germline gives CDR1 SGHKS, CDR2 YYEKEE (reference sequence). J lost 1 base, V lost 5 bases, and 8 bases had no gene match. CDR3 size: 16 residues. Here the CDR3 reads CASRFETGLNTGELFF. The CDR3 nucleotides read TGTGCCAGCAGGTTCGAGACAGGGCTGAACACCGGGGAGCTGTTTTTT.

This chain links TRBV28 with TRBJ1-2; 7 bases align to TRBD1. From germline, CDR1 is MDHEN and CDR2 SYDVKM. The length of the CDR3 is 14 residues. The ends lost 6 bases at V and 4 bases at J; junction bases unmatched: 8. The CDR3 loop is CASRRQGQSYGYTF. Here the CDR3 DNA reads TGTGCCAGCAGAAGACAGGGTCAGAGCTATGGCTACACCTTC.

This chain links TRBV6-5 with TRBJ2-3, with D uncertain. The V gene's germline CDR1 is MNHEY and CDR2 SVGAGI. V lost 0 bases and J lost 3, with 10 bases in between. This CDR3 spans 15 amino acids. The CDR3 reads CASSYSGGQTDTQYF. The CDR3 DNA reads TGTGCCAGCAGTTACTCTGGTGGTCAAACAGATACGCAGTATTTT.

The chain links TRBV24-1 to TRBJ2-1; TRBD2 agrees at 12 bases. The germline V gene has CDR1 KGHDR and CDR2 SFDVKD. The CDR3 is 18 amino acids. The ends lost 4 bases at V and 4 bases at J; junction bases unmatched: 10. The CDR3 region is CATSESGTSGGRYNEQFF. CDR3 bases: TGTGCCACCAGTGAAAGCGGAACTAGCGGGGGGCGATACAATGAGCAGTTCTTC.

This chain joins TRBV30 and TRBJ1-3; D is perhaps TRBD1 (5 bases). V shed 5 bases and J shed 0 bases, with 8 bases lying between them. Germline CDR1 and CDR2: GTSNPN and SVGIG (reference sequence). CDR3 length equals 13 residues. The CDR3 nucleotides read TGTGCCTGGTCACAGGCCTCTGGAAACACCATATATTTT. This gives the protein CAWSQASGNTIYF. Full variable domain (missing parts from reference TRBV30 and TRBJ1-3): SQTIHQWPATLVQPVGSPLSLECTVEGTSNPNLYWYRQAAGRGLQLLFYSVGIGQISSEVPQNLSASRPQDRQFILSSKKLLLSDSGFYLCAWSQASGNTIYFGEGSWLTVV.

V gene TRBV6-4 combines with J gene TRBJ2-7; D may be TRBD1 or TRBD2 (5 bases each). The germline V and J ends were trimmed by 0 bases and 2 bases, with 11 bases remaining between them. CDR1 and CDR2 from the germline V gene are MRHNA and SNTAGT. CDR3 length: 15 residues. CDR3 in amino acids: CASSDSRDQAYEQYF. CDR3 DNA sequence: TGTGCCAGCAGTGACTCGAGGGACCAGGCCTACGAGCAGTACTTC.

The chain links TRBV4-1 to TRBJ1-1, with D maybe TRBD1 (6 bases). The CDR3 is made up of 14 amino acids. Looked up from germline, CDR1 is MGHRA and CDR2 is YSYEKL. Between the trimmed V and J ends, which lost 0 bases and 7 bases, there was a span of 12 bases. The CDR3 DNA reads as TGCGCCAGCAGCCAAGATCAGGGAGGGGGTGAAGCTTTCTTT. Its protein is CASSQDQGGGEAFF.

DNA of the CDR3: TGTGCCAGCAGTCCCACCGGGACAGGGTTAAAAGGATACCTAGGAAACACCATATATTTT. This translates into CASSPTGTGLKGYLGNTIYF. The chain couples TRBV2 to TRBJ1-3; 9 nucleotides align to TRBD1. The CDR3 has 20 residues. Germline values: CDR1 SNHLY, CDR2 FYNNEI. With V trimmed by 5 bases and J by 4 bases, 21 bases remained unmatched.

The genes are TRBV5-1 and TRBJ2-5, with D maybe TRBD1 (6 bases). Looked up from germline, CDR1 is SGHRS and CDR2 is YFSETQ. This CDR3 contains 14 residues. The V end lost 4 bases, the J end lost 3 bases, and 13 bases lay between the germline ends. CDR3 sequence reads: CASSPRYREETQYF. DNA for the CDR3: TGCGCCAGCAGCCCTCGGTACAGGGAAGAGACCCAGTACTTC.

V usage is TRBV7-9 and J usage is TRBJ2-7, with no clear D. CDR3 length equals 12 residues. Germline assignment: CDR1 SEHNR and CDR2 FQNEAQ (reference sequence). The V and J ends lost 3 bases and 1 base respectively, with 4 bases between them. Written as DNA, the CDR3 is TGTGCCAGCAGCTTGGTTTCCTACGAGCAGTACTTC. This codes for CASSLVSYEQYF.

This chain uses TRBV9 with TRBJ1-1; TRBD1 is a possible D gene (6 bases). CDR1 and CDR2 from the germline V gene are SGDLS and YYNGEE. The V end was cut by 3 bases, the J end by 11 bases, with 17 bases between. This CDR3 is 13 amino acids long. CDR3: CASSDRQASRAFF. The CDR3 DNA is TGTGCCAGCAGCGACCGACAGGCTAGCCGGGCTTTCTTT.

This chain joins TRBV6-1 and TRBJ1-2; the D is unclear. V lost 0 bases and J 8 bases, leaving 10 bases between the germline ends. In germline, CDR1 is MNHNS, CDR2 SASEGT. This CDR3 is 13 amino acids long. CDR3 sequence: CASSEAWGYGYTF. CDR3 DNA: TGTGCCAGCAGTGAAGCGTGGGGATACGGCTACACCTTC.

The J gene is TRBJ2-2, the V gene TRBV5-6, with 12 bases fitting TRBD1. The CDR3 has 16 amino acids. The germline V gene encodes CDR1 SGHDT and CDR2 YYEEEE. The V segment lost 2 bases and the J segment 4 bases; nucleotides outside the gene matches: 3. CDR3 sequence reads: CASSFRDRGPTGELFF. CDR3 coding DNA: TGTGCCAGCAGCTTCCGGGACAGGGGGCCCACCGGGGAGCTGTTTTTT. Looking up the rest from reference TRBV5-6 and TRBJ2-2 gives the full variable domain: DAGVTQSPTHLIKTRGQQVTLRCSPKSGHDTVSWYQQALGQGPQFIFQYYEEEERQRGNFPDRFSGHQFPNYSSELNVNALLLGDSALYLCASSFRDRGPTGELFFGEGSRLTVL.

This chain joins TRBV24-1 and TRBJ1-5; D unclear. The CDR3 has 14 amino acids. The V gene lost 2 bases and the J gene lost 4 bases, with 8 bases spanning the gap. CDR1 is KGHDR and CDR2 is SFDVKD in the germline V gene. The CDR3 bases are TGTGCCACCAGTGATTCTTCCCAAAATCAGCCCCAGCATTTT. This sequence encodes CATSDSSQNQPQHF.

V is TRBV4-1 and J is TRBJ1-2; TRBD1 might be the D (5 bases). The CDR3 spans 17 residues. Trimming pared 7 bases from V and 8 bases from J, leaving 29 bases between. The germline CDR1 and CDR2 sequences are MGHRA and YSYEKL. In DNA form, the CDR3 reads TGCGCCAGCAAGAAACAGCCCGCAAGGGGCACTGTGGACGGCTACACCTTC. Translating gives CASKKQPARGTVDGYTF.